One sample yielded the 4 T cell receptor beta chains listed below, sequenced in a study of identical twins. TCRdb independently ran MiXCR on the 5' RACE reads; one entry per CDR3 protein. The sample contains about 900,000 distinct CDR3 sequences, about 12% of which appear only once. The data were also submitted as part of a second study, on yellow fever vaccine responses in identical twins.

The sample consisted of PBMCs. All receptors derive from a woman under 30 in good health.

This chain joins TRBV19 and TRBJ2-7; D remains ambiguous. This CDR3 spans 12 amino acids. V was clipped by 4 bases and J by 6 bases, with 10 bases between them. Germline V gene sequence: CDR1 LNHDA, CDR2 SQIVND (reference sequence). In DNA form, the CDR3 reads TGTGCCAGTAGTACCCCCGTTAGCGAGCAGTACTTC. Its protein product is CASSTPVSEQYF.

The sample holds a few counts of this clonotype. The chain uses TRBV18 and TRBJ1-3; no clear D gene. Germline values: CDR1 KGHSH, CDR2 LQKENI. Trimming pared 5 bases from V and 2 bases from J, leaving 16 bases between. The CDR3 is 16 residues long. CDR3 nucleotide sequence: TGTGCCAGCTCAACCCTTCAGTCGGGTACTGGAAACACCATATATTTT. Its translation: CASSTLQSGTGNTIYF.

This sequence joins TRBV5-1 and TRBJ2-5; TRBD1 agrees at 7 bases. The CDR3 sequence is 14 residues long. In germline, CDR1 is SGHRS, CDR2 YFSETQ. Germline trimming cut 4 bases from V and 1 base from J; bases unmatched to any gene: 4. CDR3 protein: CASSNRDSQETQYF. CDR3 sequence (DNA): TGCGCCAGCAGCAACCGGGACAGCCAAGAGACCCAGTACTTC.

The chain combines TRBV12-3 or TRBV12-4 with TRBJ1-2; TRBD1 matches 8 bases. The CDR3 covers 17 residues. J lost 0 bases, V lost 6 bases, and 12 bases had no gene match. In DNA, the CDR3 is TGTGCCAGCAGCCGACCCCGGACAGGGAACTCTAACTATGGCTACACCTTC. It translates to CASSRPRTGNSNYGYTF.